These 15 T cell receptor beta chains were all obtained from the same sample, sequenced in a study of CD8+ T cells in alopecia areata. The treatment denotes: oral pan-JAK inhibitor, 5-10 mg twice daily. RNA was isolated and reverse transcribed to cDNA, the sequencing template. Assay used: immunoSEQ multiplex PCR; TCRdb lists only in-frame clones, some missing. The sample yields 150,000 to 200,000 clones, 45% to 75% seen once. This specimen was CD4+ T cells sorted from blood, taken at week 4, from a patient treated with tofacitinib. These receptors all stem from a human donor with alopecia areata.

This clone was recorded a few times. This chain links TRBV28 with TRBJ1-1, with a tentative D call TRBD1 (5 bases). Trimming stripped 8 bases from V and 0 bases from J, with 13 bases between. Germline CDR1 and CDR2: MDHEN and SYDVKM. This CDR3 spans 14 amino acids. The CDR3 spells CASVHGTVNTEAFF. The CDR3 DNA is TGTGCCAGCGTTCACGGGACGGTGAACACTGAAGCTTTCTTT.

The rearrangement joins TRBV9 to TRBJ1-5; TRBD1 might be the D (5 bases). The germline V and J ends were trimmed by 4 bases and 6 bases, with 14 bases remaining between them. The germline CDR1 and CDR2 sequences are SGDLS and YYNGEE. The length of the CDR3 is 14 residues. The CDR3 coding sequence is TGTGCCAGCAGCAAGCAGGGTGGGGGTCAGCCCCAGCATTTT. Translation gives CASSKQGGGQPQHF.

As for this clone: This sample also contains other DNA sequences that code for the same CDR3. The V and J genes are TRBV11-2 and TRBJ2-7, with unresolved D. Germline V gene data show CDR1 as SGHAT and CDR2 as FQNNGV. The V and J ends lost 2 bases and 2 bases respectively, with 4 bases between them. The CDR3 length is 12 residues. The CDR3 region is CASSLRPYEQYF. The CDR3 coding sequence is TGTGCCAGCAGCTTAAGGCCCTACGAGCAGTACTTC.

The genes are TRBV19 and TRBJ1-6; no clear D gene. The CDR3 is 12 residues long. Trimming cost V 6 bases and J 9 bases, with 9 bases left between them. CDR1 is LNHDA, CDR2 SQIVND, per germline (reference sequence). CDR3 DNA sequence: TGTGCCAGTAGCCCGCCCTCTTCACCCCTCCACTTT. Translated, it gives CASSPPSSPLHF.

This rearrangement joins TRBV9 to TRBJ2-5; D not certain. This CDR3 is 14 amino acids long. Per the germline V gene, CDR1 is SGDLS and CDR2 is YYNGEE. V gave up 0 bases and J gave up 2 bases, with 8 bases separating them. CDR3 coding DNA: TGTGCCAGCAGCGTAGGTAATGCTCAAGAGACCCAGTACTTC. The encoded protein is CASSVGNAQETQYF.

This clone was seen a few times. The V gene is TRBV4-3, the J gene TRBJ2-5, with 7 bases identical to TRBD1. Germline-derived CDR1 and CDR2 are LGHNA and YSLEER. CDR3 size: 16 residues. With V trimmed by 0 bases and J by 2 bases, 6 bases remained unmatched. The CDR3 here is CASSQEIPDRQETQYF. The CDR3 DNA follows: TGCGCCAGCAGCCAAGAAATTCCGGACAGGCAAGAGACCCAGTACTTC.

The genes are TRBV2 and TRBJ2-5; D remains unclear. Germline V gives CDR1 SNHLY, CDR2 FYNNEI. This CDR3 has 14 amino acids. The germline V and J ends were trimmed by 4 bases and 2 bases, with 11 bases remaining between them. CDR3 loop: CASSGPPPQETQYF. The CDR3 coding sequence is TGTGCCAGCAGTGGCCCTCCACCACAAGAGACCCAGTACTTC.

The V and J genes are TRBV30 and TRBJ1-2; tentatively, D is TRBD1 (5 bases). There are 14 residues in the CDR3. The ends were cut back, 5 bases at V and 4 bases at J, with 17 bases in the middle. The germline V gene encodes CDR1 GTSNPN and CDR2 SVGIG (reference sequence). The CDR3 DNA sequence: TGTGCCTGGGGTAGTCTTCAGGGAGTCTATGGCTACACCTTC. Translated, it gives CAWGSLQGVYGYTF.

CDR3 protein: CASSGQGARVEQFF. The CDR3 DNA reads TGTGCCAGCAGCGGACAGGGGGCAAGGGTTGAGCAGTTCTTC. This chain connects TRBV7-6 to TRBJ2-1; 11 bases map to TRBD1. This CDR3 region has 14 residues. Germline CDR1 SGHVS, CDR2 FNYEAQ. With 5 bases clipped from V and 9 bases from J, the junction kept 6 bases outside the gene matches.

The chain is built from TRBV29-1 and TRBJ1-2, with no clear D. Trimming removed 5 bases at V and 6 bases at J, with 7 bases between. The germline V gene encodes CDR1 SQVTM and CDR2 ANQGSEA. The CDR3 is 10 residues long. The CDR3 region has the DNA TGCAGCGTTACGAGAGATGGCTACACCTTC. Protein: CSVTRDGYTF.

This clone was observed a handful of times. DNA of the CDR3: TGTGCCAGCAGCCAACAGAGATTGAACACTGAAGCTTTCTTT. Translating gives CASSQQRLNTEAFF. The V gene is TRBV14, the J gene TRBJ1-1, with D uncertain. The germline gives CDR1 SGHDN, CDR2 FVKESK. The germline V and J ends were trimmed by 2 bases and 0 bases, with 7 bases remaining between them. The CDR3 has 14 amino acids.

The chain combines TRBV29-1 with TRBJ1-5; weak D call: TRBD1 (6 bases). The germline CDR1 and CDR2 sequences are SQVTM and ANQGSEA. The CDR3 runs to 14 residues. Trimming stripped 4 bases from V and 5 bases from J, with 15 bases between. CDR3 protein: CSVASKGGDQPQHF. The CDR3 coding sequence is TGCAGCGTTGCTTCTAAAGGGGGGGATCAGCCCCAGCATTTT.

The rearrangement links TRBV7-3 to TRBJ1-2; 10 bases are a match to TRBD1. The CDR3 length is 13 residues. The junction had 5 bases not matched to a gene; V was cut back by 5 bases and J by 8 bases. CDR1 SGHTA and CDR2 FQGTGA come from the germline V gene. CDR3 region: CASSPGQGEGYTF. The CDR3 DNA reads TGTGCCAGCAGCCCTGGACAGGGGGAAGGCTACACCTTC.

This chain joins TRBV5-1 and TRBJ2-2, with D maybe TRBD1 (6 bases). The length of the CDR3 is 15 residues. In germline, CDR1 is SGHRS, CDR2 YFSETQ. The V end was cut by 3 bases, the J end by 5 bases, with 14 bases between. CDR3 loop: CASSSLPTGTGELFF. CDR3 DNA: TGCGCCAGCAGCTCCCTACCGACAGGAACCGGGGAGCTGTTTTTT.

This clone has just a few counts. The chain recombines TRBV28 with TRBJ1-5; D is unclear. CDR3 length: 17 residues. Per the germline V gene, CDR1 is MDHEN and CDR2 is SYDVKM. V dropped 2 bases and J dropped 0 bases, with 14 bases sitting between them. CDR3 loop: CASSLGGGSYSNQPQHF. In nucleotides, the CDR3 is TGTGCCAGCAGTTTAGGAGGTGGCAGCTATAGCAATCAGCCCCAGCATTTT.